The source of this T cell receptor (beta chain) is a study of control samples from healthy donors and cancer patients. The V and J ends lost 4 bases and 5 bases, in that order; junction bases with no gene match: 7. CDR3 size: 14 residues. CDR1 and CDR2 (germline): SGHNT, YYREEE (reference sequence). Data came from immunoSEQ multiplex PCR; TCRdb stores just in-frame clones and leaves some out. The table records 190,000 or so clones, roughly 93% of them present only once. The sequence was obtained from a young man in good health. The sample comprised blood. V is TRBV5-4 and J is TRBJ2-3; 7 positions match TRBD1. DNA of the CDR3: TGTGCCAGCAGCCTCTCACAGGGGAAAGATACGCAGTATTTT. The encoded protein is CASSLSQGKDTQYF.